The clone carrying this T cell receptor (beta chain) was picked up a small number of times. The antigen remains unidentified. This record belongs to a study of T cells after yellow fever vaccination. This CDR3 region has 13 residues. V was pared by 5 bases and J by 5 bases, with 5 bases of the junction left unmatched. Germline V lookup: CDR1 MNHEY, CDR2 SVGEGT. TCRdb reanalysed the 5' RACE reads using MiXCR and keeps one entry per CDR3 protein. This table has hundreds of thousands of distinct CDR3 sequences, about 12% appearing once. Regarding the study as a whole: Post-booster repertoires contained most primary-vaccination clones again (almost 97% CD4, 85% to 90% CD8).

The sample consisted of PBMCs, taken on the day of the yellow fever booster vaccination. The chain has TRBV6-2 or TRBV6-3 and TRBJ2-5; 7 bases align to TRBD2. The receptor's source is a man aged 25 to 40 who received the YFV17D yellow fever vaccine. The CDR3 coding sequence is TGTGCCAGCAGTGCCCTGGGGGGGGAGACCCAGTACTTC. Its protein product is CASSALGGETQYF.